One and the same sample provided the 3 T cell receptor beta chains below, sequenced in a study of human T cells and chemical hapten exposure. The time point was: patch test 1, 2 weeks after DPC sensitization. Treatment noted: therapeutic diphenylcyclopropenone sensitization with weekly scalp DPC. TCRdb called the RACE reads again in MiXCR, with one record for every CDR3 protein. Found here are about 120,000 distinct CDR3 sequences, roughly an eighth of them singletons; the top ten hold 0.92%. Here the sequenced sample was whole blood, taken in connection with sensitization to the hapten diphenylcyclopropenone (DPC). These receptors were obtained from a man younger than 30 with alopecia areata. Some clones in this sample may be carry-over from other donors' samples.

This clonotype was seen many times. This chain joins TRBV20-1 and TRBJ2-7; weak D call: TRBD1 (6 bases). The germline CDR1 and CDR2 sequences are DFQATT and SNEGSKA (reference sequence). This CDR3 contains 11 residues. V was shortened by 3 bases and J by 6 bases, with 9 bases between the two germline ends. DNA of the CDR3: TGCAGTGCTAGGTTCAGGGGCGAGCAGTACTTC. It codes for CSARFRGEQYF.

The chain couples TRBV20-1 to TRBJ1-1, with 7 positions matching TRBD1. Losses at the gene ends were 0 bases for V and 11 bases for J; bases not matched to a gene: 12. The CDR3 totals 14 residues. Germline V lookup: CDR1 DFQATT, CDR2 SNEGSKA (reference sequence). CDR3 in amino acids: CSAREPWDSVRAFF. The CDR3 nucleotides are TGCAGTGCTAGAGAACCGTGGGACAGTGTAAGGGCTTTCTTT.

The sample holds a few counts of this clonotype. V usage is TRBV20-1 and J usage is TRBJ2-5; unclear D gene. This CDR3 spans 11 amino acids. Germline loops: CDR1 DFQATT, CDR2 SNEGSKA (reference sequence). Trimming pared 2 bases from V and 8 bases from J, leaving 9 bases between. This CDR3 is CSARLPETQYF. The CDR3, as DNA: TGCAGTGCTAGATTACCCGAAACCCAGTACTTC.